This note documents a single T cell receptor beta chain sequence. Antigen: not known. PCR amplification relied on 60 Vbeta primers (plus 13 Jbeta primers). Produced via immunoSEQ multiplex PCR; TCRdb's table is partial and in-frame only. The sample has approximately 150,000 clones; approximately 79% are singletons. There are 16 residues in the CDR3. Germline CDR1 SGHAT, CDR2 FQNNGV. V lost 4 bases and J lost 0, with 10 bases in between. This sample was included in a study of cytomegalovirus exposure and HLA in healthy donors. Study outcomes and limitations: There were around 160 TCR beta chains listed as cytomegalovirus-associated. A highly shared variant cluster was judged a likely technical artifact. A further, later analysis showed that HLA-associated TCR beta chains (compared with equally common others) were more clonally expanded.

Sequenced sample: PBMCs. This sequence joins TRBV11-2 and TRBJ2-6; D is possibly TRBD2 (5 bases). This receptor was obtained from a man aged 35 to 55 in good health and CMV-seronegative. CDR3 region: CASSSPRASGANVLTF. As DNA, the CDR3 is TGTGCCAGCAGCTCCCCGCGGGCCTCTGGGGCCAACGTCCTGACTTTC.